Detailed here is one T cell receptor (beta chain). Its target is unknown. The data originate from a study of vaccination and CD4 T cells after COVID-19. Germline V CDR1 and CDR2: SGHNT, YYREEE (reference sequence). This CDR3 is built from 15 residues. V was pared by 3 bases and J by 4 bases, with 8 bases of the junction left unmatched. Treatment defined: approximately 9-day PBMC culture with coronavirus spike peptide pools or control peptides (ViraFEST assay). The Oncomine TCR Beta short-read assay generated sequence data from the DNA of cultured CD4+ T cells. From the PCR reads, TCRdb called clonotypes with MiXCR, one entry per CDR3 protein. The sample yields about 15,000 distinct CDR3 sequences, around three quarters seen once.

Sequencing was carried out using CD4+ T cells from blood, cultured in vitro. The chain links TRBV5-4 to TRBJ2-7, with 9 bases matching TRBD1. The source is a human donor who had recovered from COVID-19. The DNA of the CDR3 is TGTGCCAGCAGCTCACCGGGACAGGGAGTGTACGAGCAGTACTTC. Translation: CASSSPGQGVYEQYF.